One and the same sample provided the 25 T cell receptor beta chains below, sequenced in a study of T cell repertoires in cytomegalovirus infection. Using its own MiXCR run on the reads, TCRdb lists one record per CDR3 protein. The sample has around 450,000 distinct CDR3 sequences; roughly a third are singletons. Material for sequencing was PBMCs. The receptors originated from a human donor in good health (CMV status not recorded). Some clones in this sample may be carry-over from other donors' samples.

This clonotype was counted a few times. The junction departs from germline at one end; a sequencing error may be responsible. The rearrangement links TRBV7-7 to TRBJ2-2, with no clear D. There are 13 residues in the CDR3. From germline, CDR1 is SSHAT and CDR2 FNYEAQ (reference sequence). The CDR3 region has the DNA TGTGCTAGCAGCCCTTCGAACACCGGGGAGCTGTTTTTT. Protein sequence: CASSPSNTGELFF.

This clonotype occurred a few times. The gene calls are TRBV7-4 and TRBJ1-1; D is ambiguous. Looked up from germline, CDR1 is SGHVT and CDR2 is SQSDAQ. The V gene lost 10 bases and the J gene lost 7 bases, with 10 bases spanning the gap. CDR3 length: 10 residues. The CDR3 is CATSAGEAFF. Written as DNA, the CDR3 is TGTGCCACCTCGGCCGGTGAAGCTTTCTTT.

The chain is built from TRBV15 and TRBJ2-5; D possibly corresponds to TRBD1 (5 bases). The CDR3 runs to 15 residues. The ends were cut back, 2 bases at V and 0 bases at J, with 10 bases in the middle. CDR1 is LNHNV, CDR2 YYDKDF, per germline (reference sequence). Here the CDR3 reads CATSRTRAHQETQYF. Here the CDR3 DNA reads TGTGCCACCAGCAGAACCAGGGCACACCAAGAGACCCAGTACTTC.

CDR3 sequence: CASSLVDRVLGGSLSTEAFF. CDR3 in DNA: TGTGCCAGCAGTTTAGTGGACAGGGTGTTAGGGGGGTCCCTTTCCACTGAAGCTTTCTTT. The chain combines TRBV28 with TRBJ1-1; 8 nucleotides line up with TRBD1. Per the germline V gene, CDR1 is MDHEN and CDR2 is SYDVKM. The CDR3 extends over 20 amino acids. V lost 2 bases, J lost 4 bases, and 21 bases stayed unmatched.

The chain is built from TRBV28 and TRBJ1-1; no reliable D call. The CDR3 runs 12 residues. The V end lost 2 bases, the J end lost 11 bases, and 12 bases lay between the germline ends. Germline V lookup: CDR1 MDHEN, CDR2 SYDVKM. The DNA of the CDR3 is TGTGCCAGCAGTTTACAAGGGTTGCTTGCTTTCTTT. This translates into CASSLQGLLAFF.

This sequence joins TRBV2 and TRBJ1-4, with D possibly being TRBD1 (5 bases). Trimming took off 5 bases at V and 4 bases at J, with 17 bases between the two ends. There are 16 residues in the CDR3. The germline gives CDR1 SNHLY, CDR2 FYNNEI. The CDR3 region is CASSSRAGDLNEKLFF. In nucleotides, the CDR3 is TGTGCCAGCAGTAGTCGGGCGGGGGATCTTAATGAAAAACTGTTTTTT.

This clonotype came up many times. The V and J genes are TRBV7-2 and TRBJ1-6; 7 bases map to TRBD1. Germline V CDR1 and CDR2: SGHTA, FQGNSA. Losses at the gene ends were 1 base for V and 7 bases for J; bases not matched to a gene: 4. This CDR3 has 15 amino acids. As DNA, the CDR3 is TGTGCCAGCAGCTTAGACAGGGGTAGGAATTCACCCCTCCACTTT. Protein sequence: CASSLDRGRNSPLHF.

Details on this clonotype: One junction end does not reproduce the germline sequence, and a read error may be involved. The chain links TRBV14 to TRBJ2-3; TRBD1 agrees at 7 bases. This CDR3 comprises 16 residues. CDR1 SGHDN and CDR2 FVKESK come from the germline V gene. CDR3 in DNA: TGTGCCAGCAGCCGTATCACCGGGACAGTAGGTGATACGCAGTCTTTT. Its translation is CASSRITGTVGDTQSF.

This clonotype was picked up many times. V and J are TRBV7-2 and TRBJ1-1, with D unresolved. Between the trimmed V and J ends, which lost 5 bases and 3 bases, there was a span of 28 bases. Germline-derived CDR1 and CDR2 are SGHTA and FQGNSA. The CDR3 is 19 residues long. CDR3 DNA: TGTGCCAGCAGCGTTAGCGCTTTTAGATATGGTTTCTGGGACACTGAAGCTTTCTTT. Its protein product is CASSVSAFRYGFWDTEAFF.

This clonotype has just one count. V gene TRBV12-3 or TRBV12-4 combines with J gene TRBJ1-1, with D unclear. The CDR3 contains 15 residues. V was pared by 6 bases and J by 0 bases, with 14 bases between. This CDR3 reads CASRPNGRMNTEAFF. CDR3 in DNA: TGTGCCAGCAGACCTAACGGACGTATGAACACTGAAGCTTTCTTT.

This rearrangement joins TRBV5-1 to TRBJ2-1; possibly TRBD2 for D (6 bases). The ends were cut back, 5 bases at V and 10 bases at J, with 19 bases in the middle. In germline, CDR1 is SGHRS, CDR2 YFSETQ. This CDR3 is built from 14 residues. CDR3 sequence: CASSYDGRDQEQFF. The CDR3, as DNA: TGCGCCAGCAGTTATGATGGGCGGGACCAAGAGCAGTTCTTC.

This clonotype was seen a few times. CDR3 coding DNA: TGTGCCAGCAGTGAAGCGCTTTTAGTGTCCGAGGGGACAGCGTCCGAAAAACTGTTTTTT. Translating it yields CASSEALLVSEGTASEKLFF. The chain carries TRBV2 and TRBJ1-4, with 7 bases aligning to TRBD1. The V gene's germline CDR1 is SNHLY and CDR2 FYNNEI. The CDR3 totals 20 residues. With 0 bases clipped from V and 8 bases from J, the junction kept 21 bases outside the gene matches.

Points on this clonotype: A read error may account for a junction end that differs from germline. The chain carries TRBV11-2 and TRBJ1-5; no clear D. Germline loops: CDR1 SGHAT, CDR2 FQNNGV. The CDR3 is made up of 13 amino acids. The CDR3 coding sequence is TGTTCCAGCAGCTTAGATGGGGTTAGGCCCCAGCATTTT. Translating it yields CSSSLDGVRPQHF.

This clonotype was observed a handful of times. CDR3 nucleotides: TGTGCCAGCAGTAGGGGACAGCACGATGAAAAACTGTTTTTT. It is translated as CASSRGQHDEKLFF. This chain links TRBV12-3 or TRBV12-4 with TRBJ1-4; TRBD1 matches at 7 bases. This CDR3 is built from 14 residues. V lost 5 bases, J lost 6 bases, and 6 bases stayed unmatched.

This clonotype has more than one count but fewer than ten. V is TRBV5-1 and J is TRBJ2-7; unclear D gene. V was pared by 0 bases and J by 3 bases, with 10 bases between. The CDR3 length is 14 residues. Germline lookup yields CDR1 SGHRS and CDR2 YFSETQ. The CDR3 loop is CASSLDGADYEQYF. The CDR3 bases are TGCGCCAGCAGCTTGGACGGAGCTGACTACGAGCAGTACTTC.

There are many counts of this clonotype. The chain uses TRBV7-2 and TRBJ2-1; 9 bases agree with TRBD2. The V segment lost 5 bases and the J segment 5 bases; nucleotides outside the gene matches: 7. CDR1 is SGHTA, CDR2 FQGNSA, per germline. The CDR3 is 15 amino acids. CDR3 sequence (DNA): TGTGCCAGCAGCCTCAGCGGGGGGCAAGACAATGAGCAGTTCTTC. Encoded protein: CASSLSGGQDNEQFF. The full variable domain, rest sourced from reference TRBV7-2 and TRBJ2-1, is GAGVSQSPSNKVTEKGKDVELRCDPISGHTALYWYRQSLGQGLEFLIYFQGNSAPDKSGLPSDRFSAERTGGSVSTLTIQRTQQEDSAVYLCASSLSGGQDNEQFFGPGTRLTVL.

This clonotype was observed a handful of times. The chain joins TRBV7-6 to TRBJ1-4; D is ambiguous. The CDR3 covers 14 residues. V lost 1 base to trimming and J lost 6 bases, with 9 bases between them. From germline, CDR1 is SGHVS and CDR2 FNYEAQ. The CDR3 DNA sequence: TGTGCCAGCAGCTTAGACCCTGGCGATGAAAAACTGTTTTTT. Amino acid sequence: CASSLDPGDEKLFF.

In this sample, this clonotype turned up many times. The J gene is TRBJ2-7, the V gene TRBV7-6; D is undetermined. From germline, CDR1 is SGHVS and CDR2 FNYEAQ. This CDR3 is built from 11 residues. The V gene lost 1 base and the J gene lost 5 bases, with 3 bases spanning the gap. CDR3 amino acids: CASSLGDEQYF. DNA for the CDR3: TGTGCCAGCAGCTTAGGGGACGAGCAGTACTTC.

Ten or more counts support this clonotype. J is TRBJ2-3 and V is TRBV7-2; 8 nucleotides agree with TRBD1. V lost 1 base, J lost 2 bases, and 2 bases stayed unmatched. The CDR3 runs 15 residues. Germline lookup yields CDR1 SGHTA and CDR2 FQGNSA. CDR3 protein: CASSLVRGPTDTQYF. The CDR3 DNA reads TGTGCCAGCAGCTTAGTCAGGGGGCCCACAGATACGCAGTATTTT. Full variable domain (remainder filled in from reference TRBV7-2 and TRBJ2-3): GAGVSQSPSNKVTEKGKDVELRCDPISGHTALYWYRQSLGQGLEFLIYFQGNSAPDKSGLPSDRFSAERTGGSVSTLTIQRTQQEDSAVYLCASSLVRGPTDTQYFGPGTRLTVL.

Concerning this clonotype itself: A read error may explain this, as a much larger clone is one base away. The genes are TRBV7-6 and TRBJ2-3, with 7 nucleotides matching TRBD1. The length of the CDR3 is 14 residues. The junction had 11 bases not matched to a gene; V was cut back by 5 bases and J by 9 bases. Germline lookup yields CDR1 SGHVS and CDR2 FNYEAQ. CDR3 loop: CASSIDRAGETQYF. CDR3 sequence (DNA): TGTGCCAGCAGCATCGACAGGGCTGGCGAGACGCAGTATTTT.

A remark on this clonotype: A much larger clone lies a single base off, so this may be a read error. The chain uses TRBV28 and TRBJ2-5, with D possibly TRBD1 on 6 matching bases. With 10 bases removed from V and 4 bases from J, the gap between germline ends came to 19 bases. The CDR3 totals 14 residues. From germline, CDR1 is MDHEN and CDR2 SYDVKM. The CDR3 region is CATLGRQDPETQYF. The DNA for the CDR3 is TGTGCCACGTTGGGACGACAGGATCCAGAGACCCAGTACTTC. Looking up the rest from reference TRBV28 and TRBJ2-5 gives the full variable domain: DVKVTQSSRYLVKRTGEKVFLECVQDMDHENMFWYRQDPGLGLRLIYFSYDVKMKEKGDIPEGYSVSREKKERFSLILESASTNQTSMYLCATLGRQDPETQYFGPGTRLLVL.

The chain recombines TRBV5-4 with TRBJ2-1; TRBD1 matches at 12 bases. Germline lookup yields CDR1 SGHNT and CDR2 YYREEE (reference sequence). Trimming took 0 bases from V and 6 from J; bases not matched to a gene: 10. The CDR3 contains 18 residues. The CDR3 sequence: CASSLDILGQGAGNEQFF. The DNA of the CDR3 is TGTGCCAGCAGCTTGGATATCTTGGGACAGGGGGCCGGCAATGAGCAGTTCTTC.

This clonotype has only a few counts. V usage is TRBV19 and J usage is TRBJ2-5; 7 bases fit TRBD1. There are 14 residues in the CDR3. Per the germline V gene, CDR1 is LNHDA and CDR2 is SQIVND (reference sequence). The ends lost 8 bases at V and 4 bases at J; junction bases unmatched: 10. CDR3 in amino acids: CASGGEGARETQYF. Here the CDR3 DNA reads TGTGCCAGTGGAGGTGAGGGGGCGCGAGAGACCCAGTACTTC.

This clonotype turned up a few times. This chain joins TRBV12-3 or TRBV12-4 and TRBJ2-1; 9 nucleotides match TRBD1. The CDR3 extends over 14 amino acids. J gave up 8 bases and V 7 bases, and 9 bases lay outside the gene matches. CDR3 DNA sequence: TGTGCCAGCAATAACCGGGACAGGGAGGATGAGCAGTTCTTC. Amino acids: CASNNRDREDEQFF.

This clonotype turned up a few times. V usage is TRBV12-3 or TRBV12-4 and J usage is TRBJ2-3; D ambiguous. The germline V and J ends were trimmed by 3 bases and 0 bases, with 13 bases remaining between them. This CDR3 has 16 amino acids. The CDR3 DNA is TGTGCCAGCAGTTTTGATATTACCTCCAGCACAGATACGCAGTATTTT. Translating gives CASSFDITSSTDTQYF.